This is a list of T cell receptor beta chains from one sample in a study of regulatory T cells in long-lasting Graves disease. TCRdb passed the multiplex PCR reads through MiXCR, listing each CDR3 protein once. The data hold roughly 610,000 distinct CDR3 sequences, with roughly 16% observed a single time. These data are also associated with another study on T cells in Graves' hyperthyroidism and ophthalmopathy.

The input for sequencing was peripheral blood mononuclear cells (PBMCs), taken at new diagnosis, from a patient treated with antithyroid drugs. These receptor sequences come from a man between 18 and 35 years old with Graves disease. Each CDR3 is given with its conserved first and last residue. The order of the fields is J gene, clone size, D gene, V gene, CDR3 protein, CDR3 DNA. The D gene is left open where the match is weak. Rows may omit the clone size; those that give it use once, few, many or a size class.

TRBJ2-1 - - TRBV19 CASSMDREGHEQFF TGTGCCAGTAGTATGGACAGGGAGGGCCATGAGCAGTTCTTC
TRBJ1-1 - - TRBV3-1 CARAGAGIEAFF TGTGCCAGGGCAGGGGCCGGGATAGAAGCTTTCTTT
TRBJ2-1 many - TRBV11-1 CASSSMLGDVSYNEQFF TGTGCCAGCAGCTCAATGTTAGGGGACGTGTCCTACAATGAGCAGTTCTTC
TRBJ1-1 many TRBD1 TRBV6-1 CASSEAGQQYKEAFF TGTGCCAGCAGTGAAGCGGGACAGCAATATAAAGAAGCTTTCTTT
TRBJ1-1 many TRBD1 TRBV27 CASSLRRGGNTEAFF TGTGCCAGCAGTTTGCGCAGGGGGGGTAACACTGAAGCTTTCTTT
TRBJ2-1 few - TRBV20-1 CSARWNEQFF TGCAGTGCTAGGTGGAATGAGCAGTTCTTC
TRBJ2-2 - - TRBV27 CASSPPGLSGTGELFF TGTGCCAGCAGCCCTCCGGGACTCTCCGGCACCGGGGAGCTGTTTTTT
TRBJ1-1 many - TRBV11-2 CASSVPGVTEAFF TGTGCCAGCAGCGTCCCGGGGGTCACTGAAGCTTTCTTT
TRBJ1-2 - - TRBV9 CASSVTLATGRDGYTF TGTGCCAGCAGCGTAACCCTGGCCACAGGGAGAGATGGCTACACCTTC
TRBJ2-5 many TRBD2 TRBV7-9 CASSFISSGRAETQYF TGTGCCAGCAGCTTTATCTCTAGCGGGAGGGCGGAGACCCAGTACTTC
TRBJ2-1 few TRBD2 TRBV7-6 CASSSKEAGPQFF TGTGCCAGCAGCAGCAAGGAAGCGGGACCGCAGTTCTTC
TRBJ1-5 - - TRBV7-6 CASSLGGETQHF TGTGCCAGCAGCTTAGGAGGGGAGACCCAGCATTTT
TRBJ2-7 many - TRBV6-1 CASSDGSSYEQYF TGTGCCAGCAGTGACGGGAGCTCCTACGAGCAGTACTTC
TRBJ1-5 many - TRBV2 CASSEQTANQPQHF TGTGCCAGCAGTGAACAGACAGCTAATCAGCCCCAGCATTTT
TRBJ1-1 many TRBD1 TRBV13 CASSLLDRVASEAFF TGTGCCAGCAGCTTACTCGACAGGGTAGCAAGTGAAGCTTTCTTT
TRBJ2-2 few - TRBV28 CASSFFSPGELFF TGTGCCAGCAGTTTCTTTTCTCCCGGGGAGCTGTTTTTT
TRBJ1-1 many - TRBV29-1 CSAEVGPNTEAFF TGCAGCGCTGAGGTGGGGCCGAACACTGAAGCTTTCTTT
TRBJ1-4 many TRBD1 TRBV27 CASRRGPNEKLFF TGTGCCAGCAGAAGGGGGCCAAATGAAAAACTGTTTTTT
TRBJ2-1 many TRBD2 TRBV30 CAWREAGGPAGQFF TGTGCCTGGAGGGAAGCGGGAGGGCCGGCGGGGCAGTTCTTC
TRBJ2-7 few - TRBV5-6 CASSFMEVGRGSYEQYF TGTGCCAGCAGCTTCATGGAAGTAGGTCGGGGCTCCTACGAGCAGTACTTC
TRBJ2-5 few - TRBV20-1 CSAKEKGGFWQETQYF TGCAGTGCCAAAGAGAAGGGGGGGTTCTGGCAAGAGACCCAGTACTTC
TRBJ2-7 many TRBD2 TRBV28 CASSSSGTTYEQYF TGTGCCAGCAGTTCGAGCGGGACTACCTACGAGCAGTACTTC
TRBJ2-1 - - TRBV9 CASSPVRGDPRSYNEQFF TGTGCCAGCAGCCCCGTACGTGGTGACCCCCGCTCCTACAATGAGCAGTTCTTC
TRBJ2-7 few - TRBV14 CASSRDSTFAYEQYF TGTGCCAGCAGCCGGGACTCTACCTTTGCCTACGAGCAGTACTTC
TRBJ2-7 many - TRBV9 CASSVGGPGEQYF TGTGCCAGCAGCGTAGGGGGTCCGGGGGAGCAGTACTTC
TRBJ1-1 - - TRBV28 CASRVGGSTEAFF TGTGCCAGCAGAGTGGGGGGGTCGACTGAAGCTTTCTTT
TRBJ2-4 many TRBD1 TRBV27 CASSFRLHDRGGPAKNIQYF TGTGCCAGCAGTTTTAGACTCCACGACAGGGGGGGCCCAGCCAAAAACATTCAGTACTTC
TRBJ1-1 few - TRBV14 CASSSRTERNTEAFF TGTGCCAGCAGCTCCCGGACAGAAAGAAACACTGAAGCTTTCTTT
TRBJ2-3 many - TRBV11-2 CASSLPRGDSDTQYF TGTGCCAGCAGCTTGCCGAGGGGGGACTCAGATACGCAGTATTTT
TRBJ2-3 few TRBD2 TRBV4-1 CASSQERRLAGLSTDTQYF TGCGCCAGCAGCCAAGAGAGGAGGCTAGCGGGGCTAAGCACAGATACGCAGTATTTT
TRBJ2-3 many TRBD1 TRBV7-9 CASSTTPGQGYTDTQYF TGTGCCAGCAGCACTACCCCGGGACAGGGATACACAGATACGCAGTATTTT
TRBJ2-6 few - TRBV20-1 CSAVQQDLDSGANVLTF TGCAGTGCTGTGCAGCAGGACCTTGACTCTGGGGCCAACGTCCTGACTTTC
TRBJ2-1 many TRBD2 TRBV5-1 CASSWALAGVSNEQFF TGCGCCAGCAGCTGGGCACTAGCGGGAGTATCCAATGAGCAGTTCTTC
TRBJ2-7 many - TRBV27 CASSSPGQTYEQYF TGTGCCAGCAGTTCCCCGGGACAAACCTACGAGCAGTACTTC
TRBJ2-2 - TRBD2 TRBV6-2/TRBV6-3 CASRRLAGGTGELLF TGTGCCAGCAGACGACTAGCGGGAGGTACCGGGGAGCTGCTTTTT
TRBJ2-3 many - TRBV30 CAWASGLRTDTQYF TGTGCCTGGGCTTCTGGACTGAGAACAGATACGCAGTATTTT
TRBJ2-7 many - TRBV7-9 CASSLAGLGLYEQYF TGTGCCAGCAGCTTAGCGGGACTCGGGCTCTACGAGCAGTACTTC